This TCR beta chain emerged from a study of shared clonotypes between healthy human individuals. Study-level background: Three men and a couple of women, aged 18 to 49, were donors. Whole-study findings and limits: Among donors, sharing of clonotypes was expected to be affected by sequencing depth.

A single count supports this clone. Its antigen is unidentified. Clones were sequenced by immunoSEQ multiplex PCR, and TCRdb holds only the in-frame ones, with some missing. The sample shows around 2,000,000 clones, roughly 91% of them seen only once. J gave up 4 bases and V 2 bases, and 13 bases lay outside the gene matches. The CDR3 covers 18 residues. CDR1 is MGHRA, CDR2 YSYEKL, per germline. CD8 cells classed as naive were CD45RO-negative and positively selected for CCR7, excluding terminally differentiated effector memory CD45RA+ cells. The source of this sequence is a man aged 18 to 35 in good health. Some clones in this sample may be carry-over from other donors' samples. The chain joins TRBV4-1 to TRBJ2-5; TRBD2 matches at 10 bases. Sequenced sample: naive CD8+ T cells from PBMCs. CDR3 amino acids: CASSQLEREGPDLETQYF. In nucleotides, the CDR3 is TGCGCCAGCAGCCAACTTGAGCGGGAGGGCCCGGATCTAGAGACCCAGTACTTC.